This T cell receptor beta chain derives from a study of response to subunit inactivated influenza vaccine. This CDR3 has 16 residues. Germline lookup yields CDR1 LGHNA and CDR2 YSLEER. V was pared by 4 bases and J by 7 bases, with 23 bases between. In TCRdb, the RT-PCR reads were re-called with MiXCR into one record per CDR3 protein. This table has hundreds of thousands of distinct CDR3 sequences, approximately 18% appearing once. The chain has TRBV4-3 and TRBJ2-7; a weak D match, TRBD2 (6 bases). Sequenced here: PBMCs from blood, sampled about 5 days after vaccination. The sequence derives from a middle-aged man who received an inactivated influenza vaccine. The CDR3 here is CASSPGRGLAAGEQYF. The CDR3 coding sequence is TGCGCCAGCAGCCCCGGTCGAGGTTTGGCGGCGGGGGAGCAGTACTTC.